A selection of T cell receptor beta chains follows, all from one sample in a study of shared clonotypes between healthy human individuals. The assay was immunoSEQ multiplex PCR, and TCRdb's table has in-frame clones only and misses some. The sample gives 2 million to 3 million clones, roughly nine tenths of which show up once; under 0.15% is in the top ten. The sample consisted of naive CD4+ T cells sorted from blood. These receptors were collected from a man younger than 30 in good health. The CDR3 runs from the conserved cysteine through the conserved F or W. A D gene is named only where the DNA matches it firmly. The listing skips clone size in some rows; elsewhere it reads once, few, many or a size class.

v_call: TRBV11-2; d_call: TRBD2; clone_size: -; j_call: TRBJ2-7; cdr3_nt: TGTGCCAGCAGAGAGACCGTCGGGACTAGCGGCTACGAGCAGTACTTC; cdr3_aa: CASRETVGTSGYEQYF
v_call: TRBV7-2; d_call: -; clone_size: -; j_call: TRBJ2-1; cdr3_nt: TGTGCCAGCAGCGGGCCTAAGGGTAATGAGCAGTTCTTC; cdr3_aa: CASSGPKGNEQFF
v_call: TRBV4-1; d_call: -; clone_size: -; j_call: TRBJ2-1; cdr3_nt: TGCGCCAGCAGCCAAGGAGGGGCGGTAAGCTCCTACAATGAGCAGTTCTTC; cdr3_aa: CASSQGGAVSSYNEQFF
v_call: TRBV18; d_call: -; clone_size: -; j_call: TRBJ1-2; cdr3_nt: TGTGCCAGCTCACCACCTGAGGGCGACTATGGCTACACCTTC; cdr3_aa: CASSPPEGDYGYTF
v_call: TRBV11-2; d_call: -; clone_size: -; j_call: TRBJ2-3; cdr3_nt: TGTGCCAGCAGCTTAGAAAGGACAGAAACAGATACGCAGTATTTT; cdr3_aa: CASSLERTETDTQYF
v_call: TRBV11-2; d_call: -; clone_size: -; j_call: TRBJ1-6; cdr3_nt: TGTGCCAGCAGCCACAAACCCCCTAATTCACCCCTCCACTTT; cdr3_aa: CASSHKPPNSPLHF
v_call: TRBV7-9; d_call: TRBD1; clone_size: -; j_call: TRBJ1-5; cdr3_nt: TGTGCCAGCAGCTTAGTCAGGGGGGGGACTAGCAATCAGCCCCAGCATTTT; cdr3_aa: CASSLVRGGTSNQPQHF
v_call: TRBV30; d_call: TRBD2; clone_size: -; j_call: TRBJ2-7; cdr3_nt: TGTGCCTGGGGCTTCACTAGCGGGAGGTCCAGCTACGAGCAGTACTTC; cdr3_aa: CAWGFTSGRSSYEQYF
v_call: TRBV6-5; d_call: -; clone_size: -; j_call: TRBJ2-5; cdr3_nt: TGTGCCAGCAGTTACAAGACAGATCGAGAGACCCAGTACTTC; cdr3_aa: CASSYKTDRETQYF
v_call: TRBV28; d_call: -; clone_size: -; j_call: TRBJ2-5; cdr3_nt: TGTGCCAGCAGTTACTGGGGACGAACCCAAGAGACCCAGTACTTC; cdr3_aa: CASSYWGRTQETQYF
v_call: TRBV4-1; d_call: TRBD1; clone_size: few; j_call: TRBJ1-5; cdr3_nt: TGCGCCAGCAGCCAAGATATGGAGACAGGGGACAATCAGCCCCAGCATTTT; cdr3_aa: CASSQDMETGDNQPQHF
v_call: TRBV7-9; d_call: -; clone_size: -; j_call: TRBJ1-1; cdr3_nt: TGTGCCAGCAGATATAACGCCGCGAGAACTGAAGCTTTCTTT; cdr3_aa: CASRYNAARTEAFF
v_call: TRBV5-4; d_call: -; clone_size: -; j_call: TRBJ2-3; cdr3_nt: TGTGCCAGCAGCTCGGGGGACCGCCGCACAGATACGCAGTATTTT; cdr3_aa: CASSSGDRRTDTQYF
v_call: TRBV7-2; d_call: -; clone_size: -; j_call: TRBJ2-7; cdr3_nt: TGTGCCAGCAGCTTAGAACCGGGGCCCTCCTACGAGCAGTACTTC; cdr3_aa: CASSLEPGPSYEQYF
v_call: TRBV12-5; d_call: TRBD1; clone_size: -; j_call: TRBJ2-7; cdr3_nt: TGTGCTAGTGGTTTGGTACTTGGGACAGGGGGCGTAAGGGGGTACGAGCAGTACTTC; cdr3_aa: CASGLVLGTGGVRGYEQYF
v_call: TRBV30; d_call: -; clone_size: -; j_call: TRBJ1-1; cdr3_nt: TGTGCCTGGAGTGCCAGGAGGGGCCCAGCACTGAACACTGAAGCTTTCTTT; cdr3_aa: CAWSARRGPALNTEAFF
v_call: TRBV6-5; d_call: TRBD1; clone_size: few; j_call: TRBJ1-2; cdr3_nt: TGTGCCAGCAGCCGGGGACAGGGAAGTGGCTACACCTTC; cdr3_aa: CASSRGQGSGYTF
v_call: TRBV18; d_call: TRBD1; clone_size: -; j_call: TRBJ2-7; cdr3_nt: TGTGCCAGCTCATCACAGGGGTACTCCTACGAGCAGTACTTC; cdr3_aa: CASSSQGYSYEQYF
v_call: TRBV30; d_call: TRBD1; clone_size: -; j_call: TRBJ1-5; cdr3_nt: TGTGCCTGGAGCCCGAGGGGAGGGACAGTGAGCAATCAGCCCCAGCATTTT; cdr3_aa: CAWSPRGGTVSNQPQHF
v_call: TRBV6-5; d_call: TRBD1; clone_size: -; j_call: TRBJ1-2; cdr3_nt: TGTGCCAGTACCGGAGTGGCAGGGGGCTTCTATGGCTACACCTTC; cdr3_aa: CASTGVAGGFYGYTF
v_call: TRBV21-1; d_call: -; clone_size: -; j_call: TRBJ2-3; cdr3_nt: TGTGCCAGCAGCAAAGCGTGGCAGGGACTAGCGGGAGAGAGGGCAGATACGCAGTATTTT; cdr3_aa: CASSKAWQGLAGERADTQYF
v_call: TRBV30; d_call: -; clone_size: -; j_call: TRBJ1-1; cdr3_nt: TGTGCCTGGAGTGTTCAAAGGGGCACTGAAGCTTTCTTT; cdr3_aa: CAWSVQRGTEAFF
v_call: TRBV5-5; d_call: -; clone_size: -; j_call: TRBJ2-2; cdr3_nt: TGTGCCAGCAGCTTGGGTGGGCTGGGCACCGGGGAGCTGTTTTTT; cdr3_aa: CASSLGGLGTGELFF
v_call: TRBV6-1; d_call: -; clone_size: -; j_call: TRBJ1-1; cdr3_nt: TGTGCCAGCAGTGAATTGGCTGGGGCTTTCTTT; cdr3_aa: CASSELAGAFF
v_call: TRBV19; d_call: -; clone_size: -; j_call: TRBJ2-1; cdr3_nt: TGTGCCAGTAGTATGACGGGGGGCCCCTACAATGAGCAGTTCTTC; cdr3_aa: CASSMTGGPYNEQFF
v_call: TRBV10-3; d_call: -; clone_size: -; j_call: TRBJ2-3; cdr3_nt: TGTGCCTCTAGGGGGGGAGGCACAGATACGCAGTATTTT; cdr3_aa: CASRGGGTDTQYF
v_call: TRBV18; d_call: -; clone_size: -; j_call: TRBJ2-1; cdr3_nt: TGTGCCAGCTCACCACAAGCAGGGATGTACAATGAGCAGTTCTTC; cdr3_aa: CASSPQAGMYNEQFF
v_call: TRBV7-6; d_call: -; clone_size: once; j_call: TRBJ2-2; cdr3_nt: TGTGCCAGCAGGTTTTCGACCGGCGGGGAGCTGTTTTTT; cdr3_aa: CASRFSTGGELFF
v_call: TRBV11-3; d_call: -; clone_size: once; j_call: TRBJ2-7; cdr3_nt: TGTGCCAGCAGCTTCCTCGCACAGAACTACGAGCAGTACTTC; cdr3_aa: CASSFLAQNYEQYF
v_call: TRBV18; d_call: TRBD2; clone_size: -; j_call: TRBJ2-3; cdr3_nt: TGTGCCAGCTCAATGGGACCCGGGACTAGCGGAGCAGATACGCAGTATTTT; cdr3_aa: CASSMGPGTSGADTQYF
v_call: TRBV30; d_call: -; clone_size: -; j_call: TRBJ1-4; cdr3_nt: TGTGCCTGGAGTGTACAGCCAGGGGAAAAACTGTTTTTT; cdr3_aa: CAWSVQPGEKLFF
v_call: TRBV2; d_call: -; clone_size: -; j_call: TRBJ2-5; cdr3_nt: TGTGCCAGCAGTGAGGGGGCGGGCTCCCAAGAGACCCAGTACTTC; cdr3_aa: CASSEGAGSQETQYF
v_call: TRBV19; d_call: -; clone_size: -; j_call: TRBJ2-3; cdr3_nt: TGTGCCAGTAGTATCGACGGAATGTTCCGCACAGATACGCAGTATTTT; cdr3_aa: CASSIDGMFRTDTQYF
v_call: TRBV5-1; d_call: TRBD2; clone_size: -; j_call: TRBJ2-7; cdr3_nt: TGCGCCAGCAGCTTGGAGGCTAGCGGGCACTACGAGCAGTACTTC; cdr3_aa: CASSLEASGHYEQYF
v_call: TRBV1; d_call: -; clone_size: -; j_call: TRBJ1-1; cdr3_nt: TGCACCAGCAGCCAAGATCCCCCACATCGGGGACCCCCTTCGGGCAAGCAGAACACTGAAGCTTTCTTT; cdr3_aa: CTSSQDPPHRGPPSGKQNTEAFF
v_call: TRBV7-2; d_call: -; clone_size: -; j_call: TRBJ2-3; cdr3_nt: TGTGCCAGCAGCTTAGCGCCGGGAGTGGGGAATACGCAGTATTTT; cdr3_aa: CASSLAPGVGNTQYF
v_call: TRBV6-5; d_call: TRBD2; clone_size: -; j_call: TRBJ2-3; cdr3_nt: TGTGCTAGCAGTCTCGGGACTAGACCCGAACATACGCAGTATTTT; cdr3_aa: CASSLGTRPEHTQYF
v_call: TRBV11-2; d_call: TRBD2; clone_size: -; j_call: TRBJ2-7; cdr3_nt: TGTGCCAGCAGCTTCCGACTAGCGGGAGCTAATGAGCAGTACTTC; cdr3_aa: CASSFRLAGANEQYF
v_call: TRBV7-3; d_call: -; clone_size: -; j_call: TRBJ2-3; cdr3_nt: TGTGCCAGCAGCTTAGGACTTAGCACAGATACGCAGTATTTT; cdr3_aa: CASSLGLSTDTQYF
v_call: TRBV7-2; d_call: TRBD2; clone_size: -; j_call: TRBJ2-3; cdr3_nt: TGTGCCAGCAGCCCGTCGGGGGGTAACACAGATACGCAGTATTTT; cdr3_aa: CASSPSGGNTDTQYF
v_call: TRBV30; d_call: TRBD2; clone_size: -; j_call: TRBJ2-3; cdr3_nt: TGTGCCTGGAGTTATAAGACTAGCGGGAGACCCACAGATACGCAGTATTTT; cdr3_aa: CAWSYKTSGRPTDTQYF
v_call: TRBV21-1; d_call: -; clone_size: -; j_call: TRBJ2-7; cdr3_nt: TGTGCCAGCAGCAAATTCTCTAGGGGGTACGAGCAGTACTTC; cdr3_aa: CASSKFSRGYEQYF
v_call: TRBV2; d_call: TRBD1; clone_size: -; j_call: TRBJ2-2; cdr3_nt: TGTGCCAGCAGTGTACGGACAGGACCCGTTAGTGGGGCCGGGGAGCTGTTTTTT; cdr3_aa: CASSVRTGPVSGAGELFF
v_call: TRBV6-5; d_call: -; clone_size: once; j_call: TRBJ1-3; cdr3_nt: TGTGCCGCGACCTCTGGAAACACCATATATTTT; cdr3_aa: CAATSGNTIYF
v_call: TRBV5-1; d_call: -; clone_size: -; j_call: TRBJ1-2; cdr3_nt: TGCGCCAGCAGCTTAGAGGGGACCTATGGCTACACCTTC; cdr3_aa: CASSLEGTYGYTF
v_call: TRBV7-2; d_call: -; clone_size: -; j_call: TRBJ2-5; cdr3_nt: TGTGCCAGCAGCTTAGCACTGACAGTCCAAGAGACCCAGTACTTC; cdr3_aa: CASSLALTVQETQYF
v_call: TRBV29-1; d_call: -; clone_size: -; j_call: TRBJ1-2; cdr3_nt: TGCAGCGTAAACGACGGGAACTATGGCTACACCTTC; cdr3_aa: CSVNDGNYGYTF
v_call: TRBV5-1; d_call: TRBD2; clone_size: -; j_call: TRBJ2-7; cdr3_nt: TGCGCCAGCAGCCCCGGGACTAGCGGTATCTACGAGCAGTACTTC; cdr3_aa: CASSPGTSGIYEQYF
v_call: TRBV5-1; d_call: -; clone_size: -; j_call: TRBJ2-2; cdr3_nt: TGCGCCAGCAGCGCCCCGAGAACGAACACCGGGGAGCTGTTTTTT; cdr3_aa: CASSAPRTNTGELFF
v_call: TRBV5-1; d_call: -; clone_size: -; j_call: TRBJ2-7; cdr3_nt: TGCGCCAGCAGCTTGGTCGGAACCCACGAGCAGTACTTC; cdr3_aa: CASSLVGTHEQYF
v_call: TRBV2; d_call: -; clone_size: -; j_call: TRBJ1-2; cdr3_nt: TGTGCCAGCAGTGAGGGTGTTCTTAACTATGGCTACACCTTC; cdr3_aa: CASSEGVLNYGYTF
v_call: TRBV2; d_call: TRBD1; clone_size: -; j_call: TRBJ1-1; cdr3_nt: TGTGCCAGCAGAAGTGGACAGGTCACTGAAGCTTTCTTT; cdr3_aa: CASRSGQVTEAFF